This TCR beta chain is from a study of OX40 agonist ivuxolimab in advanced cancers. Libraries were prepared by immunoSEQ multiplex PCR; TCRdb keeps only in-frame clonotypes and omits some of them. Of under 40,000 clones in the sample, about 74% are singletons; the top ten hold about an eighth. V gave up 4 bases and J gave up 4 bases, with 14 bases separating them. This CDR3 region has 14 residues. CDR1 is SGHNT and CDR2 is YYREEE in the germline V gene (reference sequence). Autoimmune disease history or systemic immunosuppression led to patient exclusion. The chain has TRBV5-4 and TRBJ1-2, with TRBD1 as a possible D gene (6 bases). This TCR was recovered from an adult with an advanced solid tumor such as melanoma, head and neck, liver or kidney cancer. The source was CD4+ or CD8+ T cells sorted from blood, collected in a trial of the OX40 agonist ivuxolimab. Here the CDR3 DNA reads TGTGCCAGCAGCGCCGACAGGAGAATCTATGGCTACACCTTC. This gives the protein CASSADRRIYGYTF.